This record concerns one TCR beta chain sequence. The antigen is not known. Investigators took around 11 milliliters of peripheral blood from every donor. Germline lookup yields CDR1 SGHTA and CDR2 FQGNSA. Trimming stripped 7 bases from V and 1 base from J, with 10 bases between. CDR3 length: 14 residues. These data originate in a study of blood T cells in healthy people across ages. PCR was performed a second time for about 7 to 11 cycles using a sample-barcoded 5' primer and a J-beta primer mix. Tags on each cDNA molecule came from a template-switch adaptor with 12 random nucleotides. TCRdb analysed the 5' RACE reads with MiXCR anew, one entry per CDR3 protein. Found here are nearly 1 million distinct CDR3 sequences, around 54% of them singletons; the top ten hold about 21%. Study results and caveats: While age rose, TCR beta diversity per million T cells dropped in a roughly linear way. Unknown donor CMV status possibly confounded expanded clonotype changes.

Sequenced material: blood. The V call is TRBV7-2, the J call TRBJ2-2; D call uncertain. This TCR came from a woman aged 55-69 years in good health. The chain's CDR3 is CASNRAGNTGELFF. As DNA, the CDR3 is TGTGCCAGCAACCGCGCCGGGAACACCGGGGAGCTGTTTTTT.